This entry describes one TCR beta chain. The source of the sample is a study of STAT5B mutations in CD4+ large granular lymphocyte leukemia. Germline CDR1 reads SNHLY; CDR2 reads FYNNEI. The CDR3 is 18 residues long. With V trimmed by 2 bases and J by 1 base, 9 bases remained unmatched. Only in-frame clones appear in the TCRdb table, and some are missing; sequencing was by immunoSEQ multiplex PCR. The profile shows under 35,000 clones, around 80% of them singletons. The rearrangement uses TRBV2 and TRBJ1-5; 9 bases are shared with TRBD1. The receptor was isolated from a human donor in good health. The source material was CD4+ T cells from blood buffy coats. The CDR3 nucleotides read TGTGCCAGCAGTGAATCCTTACCTGGGACAGGGAGCAATCAGCCCCAGCATTTT. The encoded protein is CASSESLPGTGSNQPQHF.